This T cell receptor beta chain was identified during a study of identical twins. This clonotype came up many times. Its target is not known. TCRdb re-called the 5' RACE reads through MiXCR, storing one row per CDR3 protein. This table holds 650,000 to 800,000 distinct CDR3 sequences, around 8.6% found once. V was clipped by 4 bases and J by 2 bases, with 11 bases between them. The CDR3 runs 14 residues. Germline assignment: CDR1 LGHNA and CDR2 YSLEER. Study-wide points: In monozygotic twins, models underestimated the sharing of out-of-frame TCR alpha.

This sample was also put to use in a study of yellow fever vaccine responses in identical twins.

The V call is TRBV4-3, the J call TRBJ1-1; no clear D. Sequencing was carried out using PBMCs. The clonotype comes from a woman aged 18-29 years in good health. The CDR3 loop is CASSPRRLNTEAFF. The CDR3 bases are TGCGCCAGCAGCCCCCGTCGACTCAACACTGAAGCTTTCTTT.